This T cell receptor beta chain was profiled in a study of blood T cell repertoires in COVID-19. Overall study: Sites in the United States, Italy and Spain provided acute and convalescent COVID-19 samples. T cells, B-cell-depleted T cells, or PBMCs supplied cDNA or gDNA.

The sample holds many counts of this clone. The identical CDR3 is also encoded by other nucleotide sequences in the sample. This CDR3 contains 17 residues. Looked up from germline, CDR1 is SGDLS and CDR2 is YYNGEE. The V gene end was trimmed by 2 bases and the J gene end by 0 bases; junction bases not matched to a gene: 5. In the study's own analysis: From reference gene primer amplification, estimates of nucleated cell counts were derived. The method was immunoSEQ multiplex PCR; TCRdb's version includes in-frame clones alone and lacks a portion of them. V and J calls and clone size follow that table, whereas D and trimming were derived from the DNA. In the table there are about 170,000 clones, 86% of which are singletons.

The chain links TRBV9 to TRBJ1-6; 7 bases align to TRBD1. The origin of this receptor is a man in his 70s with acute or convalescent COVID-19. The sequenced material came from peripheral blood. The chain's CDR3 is CASSVSGQSSYNSPLHF. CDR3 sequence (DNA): TGTGCCAGCAGCGTCTCGGGACAGAGCTCCTATAATTCACCCCTCCACTTT. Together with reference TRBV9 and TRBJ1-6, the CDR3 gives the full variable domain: DSGVTQTPKHLITATGQRVTLRCSPRSGDLSVYWYQQSLDQGLQFLIQYYNGEERAKGNILERFSAQQFPDLHSELNLSSLELGDSALYFCASSVSGQSSYNSPLHFGNGTRLTVT.